The rows below give T cell receptor beta chains drawn from one sample of a study of blood T cell repertoires in COVID-19. The repertoire was sequenced with immunoSEQ multiplex PCR; TCRdb's copy has only in-frame clones and lacks some. The repertoire holds about 42,000 clones, with approximately 79% as singletons. Sequences were obtained from peripheral blood. The source of these receptors is a woman older than 75 with acute or convalescent COVID-19. Both conserved end residues are part of each CDR3. A D gene is named only where the DNA matches it firmly. Expanded clones are given a class, and other clones once, few, many or no size at all.

j_call: TRBJ2-1; v_call: TRBV19; d_call: TRBD2; clone_size: .; cdr3_aa: CASSMLAGGYREQFF; cdr3_nt: TGTGCCAGTAGTATGCTAGCGGGAGGTTACCGTGAGCAGTTCTTC
j_call: TRBJ2-2; v_call: TRBV19; d_call: .; clone_size: .; cdr3_aa: CASTPAGRGELFF; cdr3_nt: TGTGCCAGTACTCCCGCGGGCCGCGGGGAGCTGTTTTTT
j_call: TRBJ2-1; v_call: TRBV19; d_call: TRBD2; clone_size: .; cdr3_aa: CASSITSGRYNEQFF; cdr3_nt: TGTGCCAGTAGTATAACTAGCGGGCGTTACAATGAGCAGTTCTTC
j_call: TRBJ1-5; v_call: TRBV3-1/TRBV3-2; d_call: TRBD1; clone_size: once; cdr3_aa: CASSLQGAGGNQPQHF; cdr3_nt: TGTGCCAGCAGCCTTCAGGGGGCAGGGGGCAATCAGCCCCAGCATTTT
j_call: TRBJ1-1; v_call: TRBV28; d_call: .; clone_size: .; cdr3_aa: CASSSPPDREAFF; cdr3_nt: TGTGCCAGCAGTTCCCCCCCCGACAGAGAAGCTTTCTTT
j_call: TRBJ2-7; v_call: TRBV19; d_call: TRBD1; clone_size: once; cdr3_aa: CASSTDRGEQYF; cdr3_nt: TGTGCCAGTAGCACCGACAGGGGCGAGCAGTACTTC
j_call: TRBJ2-1; v_call: TRBV5-1; d_call: .; clone_size: few; cdr3_aa: CASSFTTTYNEQFF; cdr3_nt: TGCGCCAGCTCCTTCACAACCACCTACAATGAGCAGTTCTTC
j_call: TRBJ1-3; v_call: TRBV9; d_call: .; clone_size: .; cdr3_aa: CASSFRGGGEGNTIYF; cdr3_nt: TGTGCCAGCAGCTTCCGGGGGGGCGGCGAAGGAAACACCATATATTTT
j_call: TRBJ2-7; v_call: TRBV9; d_call: .; clone_size: .; cdr3_aa: CASSVRDTTYEQYF; cdr3_nt: TGTGCCAGCAGCGTCCGGGACACGACCTACGAGCAGTACTTC
j_call: TRBJ2-3; v_call: TRBV28; d_call: .; clone_size: .; cdr3_aa: CASSLGRAPWDTQYF; cdr3_nt: TGTGCCAGCAGTTTAGGCAGGGCTCCTTGGGATACGCAGTATTTT
j_call: TRBJ2-7; v_call: TRBV2; d_call: TRBD1; clone_size: .; cdr3_aa: CASRGQGALGEQYF; cdr3_nt: TGTGCCAGCAGGGGACAGGGGGCGCTGGGCGAGCAGTACTTC
j_call: TRBJ2-1; v_call: TRBV7-2; d_call: TRBD2; clone_size: .; cdr3_aa: CASSLAGTSGRAYEQFF; cdr3_nt: TGTGCCAGCAGCTTAGCCGGGACTAGCGGGAGGGCTTATGAGCAGTTCTTC
j_call: TRBJ2-1; v_call: TRBV7-8; d_call: .; clone_size: .; cdr3_aa: CASSLIVGDLPILF; cdr3_nt: TGTGCCAGCAGCTTAATTGTTGGAGACCTCCCCATCCTCTTC
j_call: TRBJ2-1; v_call: TRBV30; d_call: TRBD1; clone_size: .; cdr3_aa: CAWGGGQGRGASYNEQFF; cdr3_nt: TGTGCCTGGGGTGGAGGACAGGGGAGGGGGGCTTCCTACAATGAGCAGTTCTTC
j_call: TRBJ2-7; v_call: TRBV7-9; d_call: .; clone_size: few; cdr3_aa: CASSSEAGFYEQYF; cdr3_nt: TGTGCCAGCAGCTCCGAAGCCGGGTTCTACGAGCAGTACTTC
j_call: TRBJ2-1; v_call: TRBV27; d_call: TRBD2; clone_size: once; cdr3_aa: CASRDSGRVPEQFF; cdr3_nt: TGTGCCAGCAGGGATAGCGGGAGGGTTCCTGAGCAGTTCTTC
j_call: TRBJ2-7; v_call: TRBV27; d_call: TRBD1; clone_size: .; cdr3_aa: CASSSRTGDPYEQYF; cdr3_nt: TGTGCCAGCAGTTCAAGGACAGGGGATCCCTACGAGCAGTACTTC
j_call: TRBJ2-1; v_call: TRBV7-6; d_call: TRBD1; clone_size: .; cdr3_aa: CASSSRQGGLNEQFF; cdr3_nt: TGTGCCAGCAGTTCAAGACAGGGTGGGCTGAATGAGCAGTTCTTC
j_call: TRBJ2-3; v_call: TRBV7-2; d_call: .; clone_size: .; cdr3_aa: CASSFRGTDTQYF; cdr3_nt: TGTGCCAGCAGCTTCCGGGGGACAGATACGCAGTATTTT
j_call: TRBJ1-2; v_call: TRBV5-8; d_call: TRBD1; clone_size: once; cdr3_aa: CASSPTGQGVFGYTF; cdr3_nt: TGTGCCAGCAGCCCGACGGGACAGGGGGTCTTCGGCTACACCTTC
j_call: TRBJ1-5; v_call: TRBV7-8; d_call: .; clone_size: once; cdr3_aa: CASSIQNTGQPQHF; cdr3_nt: TGTGCCAGCAGCATTCAAAATACGGGGCAGCCCCAGCATTTT
j_call: TRBJ2-7; v_call: TRBV18; d_call: .; clone_size: few; cdr3_aa: CASSPPSGAGEQYF; cdr3_nt: TGTGCCAGCTCACCACCTTCAGGGGCAGGAGAGCAGTACTTC
j_call: TRBJ1-4; v_call: TRBV18; d_call: .; clone_size: .; cdr3_aa: CASSSRGGSEKLFF; cdr3_nt: TGTGCCAGCTCAAGTAGGGGAGGAAGTGAAAAACTGTTTTTT
j_call: TRBJ1-1; v_call: TRBV10-3; d_call: .; clone_size: .; cdr3_aa: CAISLAGKGNTEAFF; cdr3_nt: TGTGCCATCAGCCTCGCAGGGAAAGGGAACACTGAAGCTTTCTTT
j_call: TRBJ1-5; v_call: TRBV12-5; d_call: .; clone_size: .; cdr3_aa: CASGLAQGGGQPQHF; cdr3_nt: TGTGCTAGTGGTTTGGCACAGGGAGGGGGTCAGCCCCAGCATTTT
j_call: TRBJ2-2; v_call: TRBV7-7; d_call: TRBD2; clone_size: .; cdr3_aa: CASSSTSGTGELFF; cdr3_nt: TGTGCTAGCAGTTCGACTAGCGGGACCGGGGAGCTGTTTTTT
j_call: TRBJ2-2; v_call: TRBV7-2; d_call: TRBD1; clone_size: once; cdr3_aa: CASSLLTGTGIPGELFF; cdr3_nt: TGTGCCAGCAGCTTACTCACCGGGACAGGGATCCCCGGGGAGCTGTTTTTT
j_call: TRBJ1-4; v_call: TRBV28; d_call: TRBD1; clone_size: .; cdr3_aa: CASSFSIGQGPNEALFF; cdr3_nt: TGTGCCAGCAGTTTCTCCATTGGACAGGGGCCTAATGAAGCACTGTTTTTT
j_call: TRBJ2-3; v_call: TRBV5-6; d_call: .; clone_size: .; cdr3_aa: CASSLGERGTDTQYF; cdr3_nt: TGTGCCAGCAGCTTGGGGGAGAGAGGCACAGATACGCAGTATTTT
j_call: TRBJ1-1; v_call: TRBV7-3; d_call: .; clone_size: .; cdr3_aa: CASSRTETQEAFF; cdr3_nt: TGTGCCAGCAGCAGAACGGAGACGCAAGAAGCTTTCTTT
j_call: TRBJ1-2; v_call: TRBV4-1; d_call: TRBD1; clone_size: .; cdr3_aa: CASSQDEGRGLIGGYTF; cdr3_nt: TGCGCCAGCAGCCAAGATGAGGGTAGGGGGCTGATAGGAGGCTACACCTTC
j_call: TRBJ2-3; v_call: TRBV27; d_call: TRBD2; clone_size: .; cdr3_aa: CASRMDLLAGVTDTQYF; cdr3_nt: TGTGCCAGCAGGATGGACCTACTAGCGGGGGTCACAGATACGCAGTATTTT
j_call: TRBJ2-1; v_call: TRBV5-4; d_call: TRBD1; clone_size: .; cdr3_aa: CASSLVGTVSYNEQFF; cdr3_nt: TGTGCCAGCAGCTTGGTGGGGACAGTCTCCTACAATGAGCAGTTCTTC
j_call: TRBJ2-3; v_call: TRBV5-6; d_call: .; clone_size: .; cdr3_aa: CASSQGTSCYF; cdr3_nt: TGTGCCAGCAGCCAAGGGACATCCTGCTATTTT
j_call: TRBJ2-1; v_call: TRBV5-4; d_call: TRBD1; clone_size: .; cdr3_aa: CASSWDREVQFF; cdr3_nt: TGTGCCAGCAGCTGGGACAGGGAGGTTCAATTCTTC
j_call: TRBJ1-1; v_call: TRBV18; d_call: .; clone_size: once; cdr3_aa: CASSPPGGGGITEAFF; cdr3_nt: TGTGCCAGCTCACCACCCGGGGGGGGCGGGATCACTGAAGCTTTCTTT
j_call: TRBJ2-1; v_call: TRBV30; d_call: .; clone_size: .; cdr3_aa: CASYRGGDEQFF; cdr3_nt: TGTGCCTCCTACAGAGGCGGGGATGAGCAGTTCTTC
j_call: TRBJ2-5; v_call: TRBV28; d_call: TRBD2; clone_size: once; cdr3_aa: CASSLSGLAGQETQYF; cdr3_nt: TGTGCCAGCAGTTTATCCGGACTAGCGGGACAAGAGACCCAGTACTTC
j_call: TRBJ1-2; v_call: TRBV6-6; d_call: TRBD1; clone_size: .; cdr3_aa: CASSPPQGDGYTF; cdr3_nt: TGTGCCAGCAGTCCCCCCCAGGGGGATGGCTACACCTTC
j_call: TRBJ1-4; v_call: TRBV7-2; d_call: TRBD1; clone_size: .; cdr3_aa: CASSFQGGGNEKLFF; cdr3_nt: TGTGCCAGCAGCTTTCAAGGGGGCGGCAATGAAAAACTGTTTTTT
j_call: TRBJ1-5; v_call: TRBV18; d_call: TRBD1; clone_size: .; cdr3_aa: CASSPLGTVGGARQPQHF; cdr3_nt: TGTGCCAGCTCACCCCTGGGCACGGTAGGGGGCGCGAGACAGCCCCAGCATTTT
j_call: TRBJ1-3; v_call: TRBV4-1; d_call: .; clone_size: many; cdr3_aa: CASSQVSSGNTIYF; cdr3_nt: TGCGCCAGCAGCCAAGTGAGCTCTGGAAACACCATATATTTT
j_call: TRBJ2-1; v_call: TRBV19; d_call: TRBD2; clone_size: once; cdr3_aa: CASSMEREGTNEQFF; cdr3_nt: TGTGCCAGTAGTATGGAGCGGGAGGGAACCAATGAGCAGTTCTTC
j_call: TRBJ1-6; v_call: TRBV4-3; d_call: .; clone_size: .; cdr3_aa: CASSQEAGAFYNSPLHF; cdr3_nt: TGCGCCAGCAGCCAAGAAGCGGGGGCTTTCTATAATTCACCCCTCCACTTT
j_call: TRBJ2-1; v_call: TRBV5-1; d_call: .; clone_size: .; cdr3_aa: CASSSRGVSYNEQFF; cdr3_nt: TGCGCCAGCAGCTCTCGCGGGGTTTCCTACAATGAGCAGTTCTTC
j_call: TRBJ2-5; v_call: TRBV7-3; d_call: .; clone_size: .; cdr3_aa: CASTPVVGGTQYF; cdr3_nt: TGTGCCAGCACCCCGGTAGTGGGGGGGACCCAGTACTTC
j_call: TRBJ1-1; v_call: TRBV20-1; d_call: .; clone_size: .; cdr3_aa: CSASSGVRAVDTEAFF; cdr3_nt: TGCAGTGCGAGTTCGGGGGTTAGGGCCGTGGACACTGAAGCTTTCTTT
j_call: TRBJ2-2; v_call: TRBV7-6; d_call: TRBD1; clone_size: .; cdr3_aa: CASSLGQGGSGELFF; cdr3_nt: TGTGCCAGCAGCCTAGGACAGGGTGGTTCCGGGGAGCTGTTTTTT
j_call: TRBJ1-4; v_call: TRBV30; d_call: .; clone_size: .; cdr3_aa: CAWTDGGEKLFF; cdr3_nt: TGTGCCTGGACCGACGGCGGGGAAAAACTGTTTTTT
j_call: TRBJ1-2; v_call: TRBV7-9; d_call: .; clone_size: once; cdr3_aa: CASSLARATGLFGYGYTF; cdr3_nt: TGTGCCAGCAGCTTAGCGCGAGCGACAGGCCTCTTCGGCTATGGCTACACCTTC
j_call: TRBJ2-5; v_call: TRBV30; d_call: TRBD2; clone_size: .; cdr3_aa: CAWSGTSAKETQYF; cdr3_nt: TGTGCCTGGAGCGGGACTAGCGCCAAAGAGACCCAGTACTTC
j_call: TRBJ2-1; v_call: TRBV7-8; d_call: .; clone_size: .; cdr3_aa: CASSLDNEQFF; cdr3_nt: TGTGCCAGCAGCCTCGACAATGAGCAGTTCTTC
j_call: TRBJ2-1; v_call: TRBV7-9; d_call: .; clone_size: .; cdr3_aa: CASSLVGRWGGQFF; cdr3_nt: TGTGCCAGCAGCTTAGTAGGGCGATGGGGGGGCCAGTTCTTC
j_call: TRBJ2-7; v_call: TRBV3-1/TRBV3-2; d_call: .; clone_size: .; cdr3_aa: CASSQFYATPSSYEQYF; cdr3_nt: TGTGCCAGCAGCCAATTCTACGCCACTCCGAGCTCCTACGAGCAGTACTTC
j_call: TRBJ2-7; v_call: TRBV2; d_call: TRBD1; clone_size: .; cdr3_aa: CASSAGTAIPTQYF; cdr3_nt: TGTGCCAGCAGTGCCGGGACAGCAATCCCTACGCAGTACTTC
j_call: TRBJ2-5; v_call: TRBV18; d_call: TRBD2; clone_size: .; cdr3_aa: CASSPLPPSGSGLQETQYF; cdr3_nt: TGTGCCAGCTCACCTCTCCCCCCTAGCGGGAGTGGCCTCCAAGAGACCCAGTACTTC
j_call: TRBJ1-2; v_call: TRBV7-9; d_call: .; clone_size: .; cdr3_aa: CASSPNRAPGNYGYTF; cdr3_nt: TGTGCCAGCAGCCCCAACAGGGCCCCGGGAAACTATGGCTACACCTTC